This TCR beta chain was sequenced for a study of T cell repertoires in cytomegalovirus infection. About the study: Public TCR beta signatures indicated both CMV infection and matching HLA type. Notes on the study in general: What dominated the ex vivo response were HLA-C-restricted CMV-specific TCR beta clonotypes. Summed frequency of public TCR beta families distinguished CMV carriers with the relevant HLA.

As to this clonotype: Its antigen is unknown.

One entry per CDR3 protein, called by TCRdb with MiXCR from the reads. The sample contains approximately 500,000 distinct CDR3 sequences, approximately 25% of which appear only once. The sample comprised PBMCs. The receptor's source is a human donor in good health (CMV status not recorded). Some clones in this sample may be carry-over from other donors' samples.

In DNA, the CDR3 is TGTGCCAGCAGTTACTCTCGAGGGAGGGCCTTCTACGAGCAGTACTTC. Translating gives CASSYSRGRAFYEQYF. This chain links TRBV6-5 with TRBJ2-7, with 7 bases identical to TRBD2. Germline V gene data show CDR1 as MNHEY and CDR2 as SVGAGI. The ends lost 0 bases at V and 3 bases at J; junction bases unmatched: 8. CDR3 size: 16 residues.